The 18 T cell receptor beta chains given below trace back to one sample, sequenced in a study of T cells after yellow fever vaccination. TCRdb re-called the 5' RACE reads through MiXCR, storing one row per CDR3 protein. The sample has a few hundred thousand distinct CDR3 sequences; about a sixth are singletons. Material: PBMCs, obtained around 5 days after the first yellow fever vaccination. The receptors derive from a man between 18 and 29 years old who received the YFV17D yellow fever vaccine.

This chain joins TRBV18 and TRBJ2-3, with D perhaps TRBD1 (6 bases). The germline CDR1 and CDR2 sequences are KGHSH and LQKENI. The CDR3 has 15 residues. Trimming left V 0 bases short and J 2 bases short, with 9 bases between. The CDR3 bases are TGTGCCAGCTCACCACCCGGACAGATCACAGATACGCAGTATTTT. It encodes CASSPPGQITDTQYF.

The CDR3 sequence is CASRIGSYNEQFF. The CDR3 region has the DNA TGCGCCAGCAGGATCGGCTCCTACAATGAGCAGTTCTTC. V is TRBV5-1 and J is TRBJ2-1; D remains unclear. The V gene's germline CDR1 is SGHRS and CDR2 YFSETQ. V dropped 5 bases and J dropped 0 bases, with 6 bases sitting between them. CDR3 length: 13 residues.

About this clonotype itself: The junction departs from the called germline gene at one end, perhaps through a read error. This chain joins TRBV7-9 and TRBJ2-5; D unclear. The CDR3 is 14 amino acids. Looked up from germline, CDR1 is SEHNR and CDR2 is FQNEAQ (reference sequence). CDR3 amino acids: CASRAASPEETQCF. The DNA for the CDR3 is TGTGCCAGCAGGGCAGCGTCCCCGGAAGAGACCCAGTGCTTC. The variable domain in full, with the rest retrieved from reference TRBV7-9 and TRBJ2-5, is DTGVSQNPRHKITKRGQNVTFRCDPISEHNRLYWYRQTLGQGPEFLTYFQNEAQLEKSRLLSDRFSAERPKGSFSTLEIQRTEQGDSAMYLCASRAASPEETQCFGPGTRLLVL.

This chain links TRBV11-2 with TRBJ2-3; D unresolved. Germline V gene data show CDR1 as SGHAT and CDR2 as FQNNGV. Trimming removed 2 bases at V and 10 bases at J, with 16 bases between. The CDR3 has 14 amino acids. The DNA for the CDR3 is TGTGCCAGCAGCTTATGGCAAACCACATGGGCGCAGTATTTT. Translating it yields CASSLWQTTWAQYF.

V is TRBV4-3 and J is TRBJ2-7; 8 nucleotides agree with TRBD2. Germline trimming cut 0 bases from V and 3 bases from J; bases unmatched to any gene: 4. The CDR3 loop spans 15 amino acids. From germline, CDR1 is LGHNA and CDR2 YSLEER. This CDR3 is CASSQERGGFYEQYV. The CDR3 bases are TGCGCCAGCAGCCAAGAACGGGGGGGATTCTACGAGCAGTACGTC.

The genes are TRBV11-2 and TRBJ2-1; TRBD2 is a possible D gene (6 bases). Trimming took off 0 bases at V and 5 bases at J, with 14 bases between the two ends. The CDR3 extends over 16 amino acids. Germline CDR1 is SGHAT and CDR2 is FQNNGV. The CDR3 is CASSLDTGEVDNEQFF. DNA for the CDR3: TGTGCCAGCAGCTTAGATACGGGGGAGGTCGACAATGAGCAGTTCTTC. The whole variable domain, remainder taken from reference TRBV11-2 and TRBJ2-1, is EAGVAQSPRYKIIEKRQSVAFWCNPISGHATLYWYQQILGQGPKLLIQFQNNGVVDDSQLPKDRFSAERLKGVDSTLKIQPAKLEDSAVYLCASSLDTGEVDNEQFFGPGTRLTVL.

This clonotype showed up just a few times. V gene TRBV18 combines with J gene TRBJ2-7; D remains ambiguous. The CDR3 consists of 16 residues. V lost 1 base and J lost 0, with 13 bases in between. Germline V gene lookup returns CDR1 KGHSH and CDR2 LQKENI. The CDR3 DNA reads as TGTGCCAGCTCACCACGTGGGCAGAGTTCCTCCTACGAGCAGTACTTC. It is translated as CASSPRGQSSSYEQYF.

This clonotype was observed a few times. CDR3 bases: TGTGCCAGCAGTCCCCTAAGGTGGGGGCATTCCCCGAGGGGCTCCTACGAGCAGTACTTC. Its translation is CASSPLRWGHSPRGSYEQYF. V and J are TRBV27 and TRBJ2-7; a possible D gene is TRBD1 (6 bases). The V end lost 5 bases, the J end lost 0 bases, and 29 bases lay between the germline ends. In germline, CDR1 is MNHEY, CDR2 SMNVEV (reference sequence). The CDR3 runs 20 residues.

This chain joins TRBV20-1 and TRBJ2-1; TRBD2 aligns across 10 bases. V shed 6 bases and J 3 bases; nucleotides not matched to a gene: 5. This CDR3 contains 14 residues. Per the germline V gene, CDR1 is DFQATT and CDR2 is SNEGSKA (reference sequence). This CDR3 is CSAITSGNYNEQFF. CDR3 bases: TGCAGTGCCATCACTAGCGGGAACTACAATGAGCAGTTCTTC.

The chain recombines TRBV6-1 with TRBJ2-7; 7 nucleotides align to TRBD1. The CDR3 has 15 amino acids. J was trimmed by 3 bases and V by 6 bases; bases with no gene match: 11. In germline, CDR1 is MNHNS, CDR2 SASEGT. The CDR3 coding sequence is TGTGCCAGCAGCCCATCGGCAGGGGGTCTCTACGAGCAGTACTTC. Translated, it gives CASSPSAGGLYEQYF.

The chain joins TRBV12-3 or TRBV12-4 to TRBJ1-5; maybe TRBD1 (5 bases). V dropped 6 bases and J dropped 0 bases, with 15 bases sitting between them. The CDR3 spans 16 residues. CDR3 sequence (DNA): TGTGCCAGCAGCCCAAGATTTGGGGCTAGCAATCAGCCCCAGCATTTT. Translating it yields CASSPRFGASNQPQHF.

This clonotype was observed at least ten times. The gene calls are TRBV6-2 or TRBV6-3 and TRBJ2-3, with no clear D. The V end lost 0 bases, the J end lost 5 bases, and 3 bases lay between the germline ends. Germline V lookup: CDR1 MNHEY, CDR2 SVGEGT. The CDR3 extends over 12 amino acids. Here the CDR3 reads CASSYSRDTQYF. The CDR3 DNA follows: TGTGCCAGCAGTTACTCGAGAGATACGCAGTATTTT.

V usage is TRBV5-4 and J usage is TRBJ1-1; no firm D call. This CDR3 is 14 amino acids long. V dropped 4 bases and J dropped 1 base, with 11 bases sitting between them. From germline, CDR1 is SGHNT and CDR2 YYREEE (reference sequence). CDR3 in DNA: TGTGCCAGCAGCCCCATGAGAAGGAACACTGAAGCTTTCTTT. This sequence encodes CASSPMRRNTEAFF.

The chain uses TRBV2 and TRBJ2-7; TRBD1 matches at 8 bases. Germline-derived CDR1 and CDR2 are SNHLY and FYNNEI. CDR3 length: 15 amino acids. Losses at the gene ends were 5 bases for V and 4 bases for J; bases not matched to a gene: 10. DNA for the CDR3: TGTGCCAGCAGTTCCGCGGCAGGGGGCACTTACGAGCAGTACGTC. Amino acids: CASSSAAGGTYEQYV.

The rearrangement links TRBV24-1 to TRBJ2-5, with D possibly being TRBD1 (5 bases). V shed 4 bases and J shed 4 bases, with 15 bases lying between them. Germline values: CDR1 KGHDR, CDR2 SFDVKD. The CDR3 covers 15 residues. In nucleotides, the CDR3 is TGTGCCACCAGTGACGCTAGGGGCGGTGGAGAGACCCAGTACTTC. Residues: CATSDARGGGETQYF.

The chain is built from TRBV6-6 and TRBJ2-5; D gene uncertain. The V end was cut by 7 bases, the J end by 0 bases, with 3 bases between. Per the germline V gene, CDR1 is MNHNY and CDR2 is SVGAGI (reference sequence). There are 11 residues in the CDR3. The CDR3, as DNA: TGTGCCAGCAACCACCAAGAGACCCAGTACTTC. Its protein product is CASNHQETQYF.

This chain joins TRBV2 and TRBJ1-3; D uncertain. The germline V gene encodes CDR1 SNHLY and CDR2 FYNNEI. V shed 0 bases and J shed 4 bases, with 7 bases lying between them. The CDR3 totals 14 residues. The DNA of the CDR3 is TGTGCCAGCAGTGAAGCGCGGCAGGGAAACACCATATATTTT. It yields the protein CASSEARQGNTIYF.

The chain links TRBV5-4 to TRBJ2-2, with 13 bases matching TRBD2. Germline CDR1 SGHNT, CDR2 YYREEE (reference sequence). V was pared by 3 bases and J by 5 bases, with 4 bases of the junction left unmatched. This CDR3 is 16 amino acids long. This CDR3 is CASSSGTSGITGELFF. CDR3 DNA sequence: TGTGCCAGCAGCTCTGGGACTAGCGGGATTACCGGGGAGCTGTTTTTT.